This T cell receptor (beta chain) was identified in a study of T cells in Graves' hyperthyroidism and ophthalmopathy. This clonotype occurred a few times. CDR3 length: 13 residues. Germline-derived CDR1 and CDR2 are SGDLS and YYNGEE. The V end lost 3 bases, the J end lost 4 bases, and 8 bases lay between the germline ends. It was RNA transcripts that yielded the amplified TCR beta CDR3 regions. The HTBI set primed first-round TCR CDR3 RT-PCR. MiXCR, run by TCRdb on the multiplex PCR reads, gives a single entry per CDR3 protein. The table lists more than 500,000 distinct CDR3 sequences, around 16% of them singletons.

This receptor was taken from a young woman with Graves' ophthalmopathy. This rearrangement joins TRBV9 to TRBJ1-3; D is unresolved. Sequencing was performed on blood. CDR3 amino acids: CASSGASGNTIYF. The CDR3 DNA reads TGTGCCAGCAGCGGGGCCTCCGGAAACACCATATATTTT.